These T cell receptor beta chains were read from a single sample in a study of CD8+ T cells in alopecia areata. Some clones are missing from TCRdb's copy, which holds only in-frame ones; the method was immunoSEQ multiplex PCR. The sample includes about 160,000 clones, 60% of them seen just once. Sample: CD4+ T cells sorted from blood, taken at week 24, from a patient treated with tofacitinib. All receptors derive from a human donor with alopecia areata. CDR3s include the opening cysteine and the closing phenylalanine or tryptophan. The order of the fields is clone size, V gene, J gene, D gene, CDR3 protein, CDR3 DNA. The D gene is left open where the match is weak. Some rows mark clone size as missing; the rest say once, few, many or name a class of expanded clone.

many	TRBV27	TRBJ1-6	TRBD1	CASSAGQGSNSPLHF	TGTGCCAGCAGCGCCGGACAGGGTTCGAATTCACCCCTCCACTTT
once	TRBV5-1	TRBJ2-5	TRBD1	CASSSTPGQGMETQYF	TGCGCCAGCAGCTCCACACCGGGACAGGGAATGGAGACCCAGTACTTC
.	TRBV5-6	TRBJ2-1	.	CASSYAREQFF	TGTGCCAGCAGCTACGCGCGGGAGCAGTTCTTC
.	TRBV6-5	TRBJ2-5	.	CASSPQETQYF	TGTGCCAGCAGTCCGCAAGAGACCCAGTACTTC
few	TRBV29-1	TRBJ2-6	.	CSVDSSGANVLTF	TGCAGCGTTGACTCGTCTGGGGCCAACGTCCTGACTTTC
few	TRBV19	TRBJ2-2	.	CASRGPRNTGELFF	TGTGCCAGTAGGGGGCCCAGAAACACCGGGGAGCTGTTTTTT
few	TRBV10-2	TRBJ1-6	TRBD1	CASSLGQGATYNSPLHF	TGCGCCAGCAGTCTTGGACAGGGGGCAACCTATAATTCACCCCTCCACTTT
.	TRBV5-6	TRBJ1-5	.	CASSLASNQPQHF	TGTGCCAGCAGCTTGGCCAGCAATCAGCCCCAGCATTTT
few	TRBV11-2	TRBJ1-2	.	CASSLDPRARGGYTF	TGTGCCAGCAGCTTAGATCCCAGGGCGCGCGGTGGCTACACCTTC
.	TRBV7-9	TRBJ1-4	TRBD1	CASSSGTGGLANEKLFF	TGTGCCAGCAGCTCCGGGACAGGGGGCTTGGCTAATGAAAAACTGTTTTTT
.	TRBV19	TRBJ1-2	.	CASSISASLNYGYTF	TGTGCCAGTAGTATTTCAGCATCGCTGAACTATGGCTACACCTTC
.	TRBV4-2	TRBJ1-6	.	CASSQVYSSSPLHF	TGTGCCAGCAGCCAAGTTTACTCAAGCTCACCCCTCCACTTT
.	TRBV11-2	TRBJ2-3	TRBD2	CASSLDWGLAGAKDTQYF	TGTGCCAGCAGCTTAGATTGGGGACTAGCGGGGGCGAAGGATACGCAGTATTTT
.	TRBV29-1	TRBJ1-1	TRBD1	CSVEEGGEAFF	TGCAGCGTTGAGGAAGGGGGCGAAGCTTTCTTT
few	TRBV6-5	TRBJ2-6	.	CASSVTGPGANVLTF	TGTGCCAGCAGTGTAACAGGGCCTGGGGCCAACGTCCTGACTTTC
.	TRBV6-5	TRBJ2-5	TRBD2	CASSYSSGGKETQYF	TGTGCCAGCAGTTACTCGAGCGGGGGCAAAGAGACCCAGTACTTC
few	TRBV7-2	TRBJ1-2	TRBD1	CASSLGRGGNYGYTF	TGTGCCAGCAGCTTAGGCAGGGGGGGAAACTATGGCTACACCTTC
.	TRBV11-2	TRBJ1-1	.	CASSRRVGDTEAFF	TGTGCCAGCAGCCGGCGGGTGGGGGACACTGAAGCTTTCTTT
.	TRBV5-1	TRBJ1-2	.	CASSSRTDGDGYTF	TGCGCCAGCAGCTCCAGGACAGATGGGGATGGCTACACCTTC
.	TRBV4-2	TRBJ1-2	.	CASSQDRTDSDGYTF	TGTGCCAGCAGCCAAGATAGGACGGACAGCGATGGCTACACCTTC
.	TRBV7-2	TRBJ1-2	.	CASSSVGPLGYTF	TGTGCCAGCAGCTCGGTAGGGCCCCTGGGCTACACCTTC
.	TRBV29-1	TRBJ2-3	.	CSVDFSAVLHF	TGCAGCGTTGATTTTTCGGCAGTTTTACATTTT
.	TRBV15	TRBJ2-3	.	CATSREGRVTDTQYF	TGTGCCACCAGCAGAGAGGGTCGGGTTACAGATACGCAGTATTTT
once	TRBV30	TRBJ2-6	TRBD1	CALSLGTGRFSVLTF	TGTGCCCTTTCGTTGGGGACAGGGAGGTTCAGCGTCCTGACTTTC
.	TRBV29-1	TRBJ2-3	TRBD2	CSASTSGVSTDTQYF	TGCAGCGCCTCCACTAGCGGGGTTTCCACAGATACGCAGTATTTT
once	TRBV7-2	TRBJ2-7	.	CASSLEFYQAYEQYF	TGTGCCAGCAGCTTAGAATTTTACCAGGCCTACGAGCAGTACTTC
.	TRBV25-1	TRBJ2-7	.	CASSSSSYGDYEQYF	TGTGCCAGCTCTTCTTCATCCTACGGGGACTACGAGCAGTACTTC
.	TRBV4-1	TRBJ1-5	.	CASSPPLVQPQHF	TGCGCCAGCAGCCCTCCCCTTGTTCAGCCCCAGCATTTT
few	TRBV30	TRBJ1-5	.	CAWSVTAGHQPQHF	TGTGCCTGGAGTGTTACGGCGGGACATCAGCCCCAGCATTTT
few	TRBV29-1	TRBJ2-6	.	CSVAGGWGSGANVLTF	TGCAGCGTTGCTGGGGGATGGGGCTCTGGGGCCAACGTCCTGACTTTC
once	TRBV4-1	TRBJ2-5	.	CASSQASGKETQYF	TGCGCCAGCAGCCAAGCATCAGGGAAAGAGACCCAGTACTTC
.	TRBV5-1	TRBJ1-6	TRBD1	CASSFDDREVSPLHF	TGCGCCAGCAGCTTTGATGACAGGGAGGTTTCACCCCTCCACTTT
few	TRBV10-2	TRBJ2-2	TRBD2	CASSESALAGVTGELFF	TGCGCCAGCAGTGAGTCGGCACTAGCGGGGGTCACCGGGGAGCTGTTTTTT
.	TRBV27	TRBJ1-5	TRBD1	CASSLFPSTGAYSNQPQHF	TGTGCCAGCAGCCTATTTCCCTCGACAGGGGCCTATAGCAATCAGCCCCAGCATTTT
.	TRBV7-8	TRBJ2-7	TRBD1	CASSLGSQGAPREQYF	TGTGCCAGCAGCTTAGGATCACAGGGGGCGCCCCGGGAGCAGTACTTC
once	TRBV27	TRBJ1-1	TRBD1	CASSDRGTGEAFF	TGTGCCAGCAGCGACCGAGGGACAGGAGAAGCTTTCTTT
.	TRBV7-6	TRBJ2-7	.	CASSKGSLSYEQYF	TGTGCCAGCAGCAAAGGATCCCTCTCCTACGAGCAGTACTTC
.	TRBV29-1	TRBJ2-7	.	CSVETRGWYEQYF	TGCAGCGTTGAGACTCGGGGGTGGTACGAGCAGTACTTC
few	TRBV19	TRBJ1-4	.	CASRSATNEKLFF	TGTGCCAGTAGGTCTGCAACTAATGAAAAACTGTTTTTT
.	TRBV29-1	TRBJ1-1	.	CSAQLWDLGAFF	TGCAGCGCACAGTTGTGGGACTTGGGAGCTTTCTTT